Reported below is one T cell receptor beta chain. Its antigen remains unknown. Researchers attached unique molecular identifiers to individual cDNA molecules. TCRdb processed the 5' RACE reads anew with MiXCR; each CDR3 protein has one entry. The sample has tens of thousands of distinct CDR3 sequences, 9.5% to 15% seen once; the top ten hold about 4%. The record originates from a study of early T cells in non-severe SARS-CoV-2 infection. Study as a whole: The sequenced material was bulk RNA from unsorted whole blood, and its chains were unpaired. Study-level results: Comparison of clonotypes with VDJdb favored anti-spike CD8 responses while missing private and CD4 specificities.

Input material: whole blood. The TCR originated in an adult who was a healthcare worker with PCR-confirmed SARS-CoV-2 infection or an uninfected control (not recorded which).

The CDR3 nucleotides read TGTGCCAGCAGCTTGGGGCAGGGAGCTTTCTTT. Encoded protein: CASSLGQGAFF. This sequence joins TRBV12-3 or TRBV12-4 and TRBJ1-1, with D possibly being TRBD1 (5 bases). V lost 6 bases and J lost 10, with 12 bases in between. The CDR3 is 11 residues long.